The present T cell receptor beta chain was sequenced within a study of immune characterization of retroperitoneal liposarcoma. This clonotype has just a few counts. TCRdb fed the PCR reads into MiXCR, producing one record per CDR3 protein. The sample yields about 2,500 distinct CDR3 sequences, just under 50% seen once. The sample taken for sequencing was tumor tissue. The origin of this receptor is a female donor with retroperitoneal liposarcoma.

CDR3 amino acids: CASSEEGSFEQYF. CDR3 DNA sequence: TGTGCCAGCAGTGAAGAGGGATCTTTCGAGCAGTACTTC. V usage is TRBV6-1 and J usage is TRBJ2-7; D ambiguous. Germline V gene sequence: CDR1 MNHNS, CDR2 SASEGT. This CDR3 has 13 residues. Trimming shortened V by 1 base and J by 6 bases, and 10 bases separated the two germline ends.